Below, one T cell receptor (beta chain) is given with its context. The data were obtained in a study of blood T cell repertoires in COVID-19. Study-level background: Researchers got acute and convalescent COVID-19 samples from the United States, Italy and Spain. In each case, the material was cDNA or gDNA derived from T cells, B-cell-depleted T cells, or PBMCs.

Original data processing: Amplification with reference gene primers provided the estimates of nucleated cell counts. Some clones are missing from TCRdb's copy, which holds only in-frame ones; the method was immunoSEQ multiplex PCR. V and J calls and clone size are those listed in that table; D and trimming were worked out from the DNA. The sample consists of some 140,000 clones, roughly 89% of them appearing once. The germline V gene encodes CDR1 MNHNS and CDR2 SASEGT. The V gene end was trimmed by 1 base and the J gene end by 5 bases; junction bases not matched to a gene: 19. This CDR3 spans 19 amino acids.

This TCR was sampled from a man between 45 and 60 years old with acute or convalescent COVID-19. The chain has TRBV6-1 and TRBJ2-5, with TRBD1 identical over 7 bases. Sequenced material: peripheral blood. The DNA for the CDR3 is TGTGCCAGCAGTGAAGAATTCTACTTCAACCGGGACAGAGGGGAGACCCAGTACTTC. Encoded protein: CASSEEFYFNRDRGETQYF.